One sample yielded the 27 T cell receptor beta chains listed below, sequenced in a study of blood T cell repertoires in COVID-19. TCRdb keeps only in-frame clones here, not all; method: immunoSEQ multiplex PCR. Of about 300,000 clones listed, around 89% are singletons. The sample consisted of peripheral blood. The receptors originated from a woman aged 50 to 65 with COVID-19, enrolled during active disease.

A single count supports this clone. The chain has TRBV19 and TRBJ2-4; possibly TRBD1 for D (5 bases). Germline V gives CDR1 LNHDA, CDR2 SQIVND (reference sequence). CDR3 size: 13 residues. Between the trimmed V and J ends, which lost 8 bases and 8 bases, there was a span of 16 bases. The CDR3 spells CASRGGASDIQYF. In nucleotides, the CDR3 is TGTGCCAGTCGAGGTGGGGCTTCCGACATTCAGTACTTC.

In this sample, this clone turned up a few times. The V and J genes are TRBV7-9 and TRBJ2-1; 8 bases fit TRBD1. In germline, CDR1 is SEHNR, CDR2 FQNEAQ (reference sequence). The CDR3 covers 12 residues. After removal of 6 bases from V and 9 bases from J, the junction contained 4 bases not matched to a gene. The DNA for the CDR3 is TGTGCCAGCAGAACAGACAGGGGTGAGCAGTTCTTC. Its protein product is CASRTDRGEQFF.

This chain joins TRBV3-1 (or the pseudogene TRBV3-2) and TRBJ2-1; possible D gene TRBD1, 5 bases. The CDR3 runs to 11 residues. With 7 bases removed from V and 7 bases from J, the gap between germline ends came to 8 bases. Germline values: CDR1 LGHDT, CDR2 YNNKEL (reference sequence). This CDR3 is CASKGFNEQFF. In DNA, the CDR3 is TGTGCCAGCAAGGGGTTTAATGAGCAGTTCTTC.

CDR3 in amino acids: CASSSRGGGRTTGELFF. The CDR3 nucleotides read TGTGCCAGCAGCTCCAGAGGGGGGGGGCGGACCACCGGGGAGCTGTTTTTT. The chain couples TRBV9 to TRBJ2-2; perhaps TRBD2 as D (7 bases). The length of the CDR3 is 17 residues. The V end was cut by 4 bases, the J end by 4 bases, with 20 bases between. The germline V gene encodes CDR1 SGDLS and CDR2 YYNGEE.

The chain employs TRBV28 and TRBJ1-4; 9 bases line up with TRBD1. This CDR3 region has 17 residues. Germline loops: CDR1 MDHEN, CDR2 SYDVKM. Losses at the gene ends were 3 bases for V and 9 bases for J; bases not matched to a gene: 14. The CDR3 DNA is TGTGCCAGCAGTTTGTGGAGCCCGGGACAGGGTGCAAAAAAACTGTTTTTT. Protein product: CASSLWSPGQGAKKLFF.

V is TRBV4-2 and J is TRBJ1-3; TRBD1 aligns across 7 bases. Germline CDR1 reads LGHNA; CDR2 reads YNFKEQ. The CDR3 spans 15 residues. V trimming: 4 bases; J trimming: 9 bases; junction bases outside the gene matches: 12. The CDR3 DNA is TGTGCCAGCAGCCCCCGGACAGGTCCGGTAGGCACCATATATTTT. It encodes CASSPRTGPVGTIYF.

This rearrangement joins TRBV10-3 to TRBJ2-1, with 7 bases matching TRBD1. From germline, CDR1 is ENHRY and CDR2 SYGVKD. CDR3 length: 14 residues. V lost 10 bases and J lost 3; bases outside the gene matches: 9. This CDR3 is CATGQDGIYNEQFF. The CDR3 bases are TGTGCCACTGGACAGGACGGAATCTACAATGAGCAGTTCTTC.

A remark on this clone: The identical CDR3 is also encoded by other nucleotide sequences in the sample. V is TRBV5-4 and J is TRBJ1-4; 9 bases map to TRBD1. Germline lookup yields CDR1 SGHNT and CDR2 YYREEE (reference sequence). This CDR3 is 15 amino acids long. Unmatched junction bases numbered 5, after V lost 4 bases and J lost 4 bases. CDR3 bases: TGTGCCAGCAGCGTCAACAGGGGGCTTAATGAAAAACTGTTTTTT. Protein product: CASSVNRGLNEKLFF.

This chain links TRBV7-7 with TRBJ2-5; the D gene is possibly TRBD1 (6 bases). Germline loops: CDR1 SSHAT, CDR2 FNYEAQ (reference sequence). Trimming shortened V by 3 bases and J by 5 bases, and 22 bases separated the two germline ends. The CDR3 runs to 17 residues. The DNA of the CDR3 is TGTGCCAGCAGCTTGCTCGCTCCGGGACACTACGAGGAGACCCAGTACTTC. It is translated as CASSLLAPGHYEETQYF.

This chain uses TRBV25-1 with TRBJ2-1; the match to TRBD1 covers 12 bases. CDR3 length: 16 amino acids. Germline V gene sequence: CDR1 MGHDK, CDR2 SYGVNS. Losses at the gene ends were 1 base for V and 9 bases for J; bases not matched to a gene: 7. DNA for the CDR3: TGTGCCAGCAGTGAATCTTGGGGACAGGGGGCACCTGAGCAGTTCTTC. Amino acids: CASSESWGQGAPEQFF. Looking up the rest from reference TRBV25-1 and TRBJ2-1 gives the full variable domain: EADIYQTPRYLVIGTGKKITLECSQTMGHDKMYWYQQDPGMELHLIHYSYGVNSTEKGDLSSESTVSRIRTEHFPLTLESARPSHTSQYLCASSESWGQGAPEQFFGPGTRLTVL.

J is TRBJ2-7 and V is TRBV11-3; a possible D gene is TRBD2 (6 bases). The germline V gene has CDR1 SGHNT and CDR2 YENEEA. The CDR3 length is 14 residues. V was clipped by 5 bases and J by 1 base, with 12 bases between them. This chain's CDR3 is CASSLGLSSYEQYF. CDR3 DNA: TGTGCCAGCAGCCTGGGACTTTCTTCCTACGAGCAGTACTTC.

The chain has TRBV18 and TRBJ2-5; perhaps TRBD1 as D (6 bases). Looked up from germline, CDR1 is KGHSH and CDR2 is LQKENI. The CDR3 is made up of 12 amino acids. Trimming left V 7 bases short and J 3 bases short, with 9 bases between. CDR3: CASLGGEETQYF. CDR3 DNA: TGTGCCAGCTTAGGGGGAGAAGAGACCCAGTACTTC. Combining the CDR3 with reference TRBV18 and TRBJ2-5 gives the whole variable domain NAGVMQNPRHLVRRRGQEARLRCSPMKGHSHVYWYRQLPEEGLKFMVYLQKENIIDESGMPKERFSAEFPKEGPSILRIQQVVRGDSAAYFCASLGGEETQYFGPGTRLLVL.

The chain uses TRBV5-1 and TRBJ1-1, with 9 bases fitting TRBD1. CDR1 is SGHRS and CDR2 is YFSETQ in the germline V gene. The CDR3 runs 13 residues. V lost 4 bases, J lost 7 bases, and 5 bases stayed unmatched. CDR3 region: CASSTTGGGEAFF. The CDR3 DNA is TGCGCCAGCAGCACGACAGGGGGAGGTGAAGCTTTCTTT.

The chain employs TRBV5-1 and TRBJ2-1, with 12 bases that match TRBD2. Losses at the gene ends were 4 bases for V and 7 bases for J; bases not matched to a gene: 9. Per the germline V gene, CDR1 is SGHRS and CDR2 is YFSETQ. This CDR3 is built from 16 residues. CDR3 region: CASSLRTSGTGNEQFF. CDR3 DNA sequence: TGCGCCAGCAGCCTTAGGACTAGCGGGACAGGGAATGAGCAGTTCTTC.

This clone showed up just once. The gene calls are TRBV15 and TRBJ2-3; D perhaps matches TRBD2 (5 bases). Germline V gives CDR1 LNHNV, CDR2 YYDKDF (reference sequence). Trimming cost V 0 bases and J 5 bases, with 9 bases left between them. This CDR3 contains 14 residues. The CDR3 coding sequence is TGTGCCACCAGCAGAGATCTCCGGGGAGATACGCAGTATTTT. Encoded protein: CATSRDLRGDTQYF.

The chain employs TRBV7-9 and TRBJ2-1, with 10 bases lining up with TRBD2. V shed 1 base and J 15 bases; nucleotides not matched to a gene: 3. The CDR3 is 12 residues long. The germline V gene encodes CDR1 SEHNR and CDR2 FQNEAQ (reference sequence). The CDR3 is CASSLGRTSGFF. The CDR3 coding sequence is TGTGCCAGCAGCTTAGGGAGGACTAGCGGGTTCTTC.

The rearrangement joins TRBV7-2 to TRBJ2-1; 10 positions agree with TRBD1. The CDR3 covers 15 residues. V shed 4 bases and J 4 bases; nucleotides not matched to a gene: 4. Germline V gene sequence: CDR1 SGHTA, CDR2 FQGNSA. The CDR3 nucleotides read TGTGCCAGCAGCTCCGGGACAGGGGAATACAATGAGCAGTTCTTC. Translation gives CASSSGTGEYNEQFF.

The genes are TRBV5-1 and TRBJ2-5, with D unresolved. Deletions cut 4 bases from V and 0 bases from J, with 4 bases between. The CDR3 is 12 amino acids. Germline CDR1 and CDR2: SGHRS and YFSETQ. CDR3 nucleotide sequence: TGCGCCAGCAGCCTGTACCAAGAGACCCAGTACTTC. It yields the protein CASSLYQETQYF.

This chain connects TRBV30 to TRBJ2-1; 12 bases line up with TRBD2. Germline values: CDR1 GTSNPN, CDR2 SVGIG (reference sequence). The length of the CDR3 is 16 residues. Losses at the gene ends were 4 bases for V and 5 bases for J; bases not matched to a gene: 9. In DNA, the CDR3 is TGTGCCTGGACGTCTAGCGGGAGGGTCCCGCACAATGAGCAGTTCTTC. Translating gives CAWTSSGRVPHNEQFF.

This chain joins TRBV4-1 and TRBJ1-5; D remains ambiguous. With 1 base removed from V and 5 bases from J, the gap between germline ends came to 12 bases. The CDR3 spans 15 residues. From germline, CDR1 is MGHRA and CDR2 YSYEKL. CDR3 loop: CASSQVGAGHQPQHF. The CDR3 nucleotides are TGCGCCAGCAGCCAAGTGGGAGCGGGTCATCAGCCCCAGCATTTT.

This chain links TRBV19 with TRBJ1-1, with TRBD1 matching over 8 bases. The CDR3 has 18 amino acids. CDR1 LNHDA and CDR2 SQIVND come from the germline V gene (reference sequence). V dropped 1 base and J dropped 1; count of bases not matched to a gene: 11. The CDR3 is CASSIGEGRGRKNTEAFF. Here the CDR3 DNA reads TGTGCCAGTAGTATAGGAGAGGGCAGGGGGCGTAAGAACACTGAAGCTTTCTTT.

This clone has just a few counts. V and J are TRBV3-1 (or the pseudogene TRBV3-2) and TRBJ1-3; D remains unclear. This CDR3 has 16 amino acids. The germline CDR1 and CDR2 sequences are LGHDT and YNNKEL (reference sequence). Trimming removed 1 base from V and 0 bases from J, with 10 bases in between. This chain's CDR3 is CASSQAFISSGNTIYF. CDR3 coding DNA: TGTGCCAGCAGCCAAGCCTTCATTAGCTCTGGAAACACCATATATTTT.

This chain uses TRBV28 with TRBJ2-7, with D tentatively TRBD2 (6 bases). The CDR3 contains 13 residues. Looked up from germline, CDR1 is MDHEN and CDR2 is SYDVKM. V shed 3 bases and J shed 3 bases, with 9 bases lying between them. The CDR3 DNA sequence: TGTGCCAGCAGTTTTCTAGCGAGCTACGAGCAGTACTTC. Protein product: CASSFLASYEQYF.

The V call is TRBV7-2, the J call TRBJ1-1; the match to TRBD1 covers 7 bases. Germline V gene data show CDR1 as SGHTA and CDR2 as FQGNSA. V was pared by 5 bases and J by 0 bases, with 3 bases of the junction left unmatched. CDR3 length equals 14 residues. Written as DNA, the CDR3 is TGTGCCAGCAGCGGGACAGTCTTGAACACTGAAGCTTTCTTT. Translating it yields CASSGTVLNTEAFF.

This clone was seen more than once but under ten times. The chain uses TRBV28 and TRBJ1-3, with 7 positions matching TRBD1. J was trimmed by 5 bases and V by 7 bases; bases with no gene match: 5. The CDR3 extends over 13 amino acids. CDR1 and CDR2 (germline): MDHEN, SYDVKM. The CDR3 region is CASTLGGRNTIYF. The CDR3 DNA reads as TGTGCCAGCACCCTAGGGGGCCGAAACACCATATATTTT.

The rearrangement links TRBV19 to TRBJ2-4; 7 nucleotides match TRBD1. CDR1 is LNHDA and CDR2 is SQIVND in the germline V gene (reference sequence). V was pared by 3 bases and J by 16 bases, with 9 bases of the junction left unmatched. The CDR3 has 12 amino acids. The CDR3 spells CASSIRQGAFYF. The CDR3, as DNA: TGTGCCAGTAGTATCCGACAGGGCGCCTTCTACTTC.

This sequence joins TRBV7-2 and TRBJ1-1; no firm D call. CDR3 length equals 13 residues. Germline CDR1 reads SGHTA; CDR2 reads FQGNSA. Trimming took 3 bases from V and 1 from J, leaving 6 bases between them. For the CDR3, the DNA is TGTGCCAGCAGCTTCGGCGGGAACACTGAAGCTTTCTTT. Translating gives CASSFGGNTEAFF.